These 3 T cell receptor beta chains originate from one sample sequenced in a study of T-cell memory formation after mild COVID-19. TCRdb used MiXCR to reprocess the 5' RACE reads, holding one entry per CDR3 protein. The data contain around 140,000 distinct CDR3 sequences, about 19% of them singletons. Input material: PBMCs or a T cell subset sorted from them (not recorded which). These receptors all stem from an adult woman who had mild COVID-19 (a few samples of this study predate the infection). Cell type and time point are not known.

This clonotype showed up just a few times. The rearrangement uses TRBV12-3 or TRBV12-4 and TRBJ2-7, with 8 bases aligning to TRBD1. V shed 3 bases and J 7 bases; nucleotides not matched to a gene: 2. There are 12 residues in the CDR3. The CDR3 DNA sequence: TGTGCCAGCAGTTTGCGGACAGGGGAGCAGTACTTC. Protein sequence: CASSLRTGEQYF.

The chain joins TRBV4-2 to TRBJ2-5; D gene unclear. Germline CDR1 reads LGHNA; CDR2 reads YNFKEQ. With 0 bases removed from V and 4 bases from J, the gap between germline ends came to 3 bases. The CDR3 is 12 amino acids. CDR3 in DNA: TGTGCCAGCAGCCAAGAGGGAGAGACCCAGTACTTC. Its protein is CASSQEGETQYF.

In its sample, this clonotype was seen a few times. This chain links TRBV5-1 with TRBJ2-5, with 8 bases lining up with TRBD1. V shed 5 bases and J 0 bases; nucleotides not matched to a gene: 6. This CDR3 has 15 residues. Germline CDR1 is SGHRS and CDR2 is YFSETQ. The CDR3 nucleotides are TGCGCCAGCAGGAGGCCACAGGGGGACCAAGAGACCCAGTACTTC. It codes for CASRRPQGDQETQYF. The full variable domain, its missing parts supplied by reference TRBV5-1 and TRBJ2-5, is KAGVTQTPRYLIKTRGQQVTLSCSPISGHRSVSWYQQTPGQGLQFLFEYFSETQRNKGNFPGRFSGRQFSNSRSEMNVSTLELGDSALYLCASRRPQGDQETQYFGPGTRLLVL.